This T cell receptor (beta chain) was identified during a study of T cell changes during pregnancy in multiple sclerosis. The method was immunoSEQ multiplex PCR; TCRdb's version includes in-frame clones alone and lacks a portion of them. The repertoire holds approximately 63,000 clones, with 91% as singletons. Germline CDR1 SGHAT, CDR2 FQNNGV. The CDR3 extends over 14 amino acids. The germline V and J ends were trimmed by 5 bases and 1 base, with 10 bases remaining between them. The V gene is TRBV11-2, the J gene TRBJ2-3; tentatively, D is TRBD1 (6 bases). This TCR was recovered from a female donor in good health, enrolled as a control in a pregnancy study. The specimen was peripheral blood, collected in the third trimester of pregnancy. In DNA form, the CDR3 reads TGTGCCAGCAGCCCGCGGACAGGCACAGATACGCAGTATTTT. The encoded protein is CASSPRTGTDTQYF. Drawing the rest from reference TRBV11-2 and TRBJ2-3, the complete variable domain is EAGVAQSPRYKIIEKRQSVAFWCNPISGHATLYWYQQILGQGPKLLIQFQNNGVVDDSQLPKDRFSAERLKGVDSTLKIQPAKLEDSAVYLCASSPRTGTDTQYFGPGTRLTVL.